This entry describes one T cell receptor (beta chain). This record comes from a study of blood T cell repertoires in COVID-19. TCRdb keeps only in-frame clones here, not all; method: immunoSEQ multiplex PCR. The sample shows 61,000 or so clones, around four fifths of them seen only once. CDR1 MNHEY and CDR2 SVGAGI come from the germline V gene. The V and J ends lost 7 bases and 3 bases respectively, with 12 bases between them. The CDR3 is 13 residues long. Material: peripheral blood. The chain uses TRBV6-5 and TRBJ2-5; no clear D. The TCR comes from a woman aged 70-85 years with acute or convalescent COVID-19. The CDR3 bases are TGTGCCAGCACATCGTCTGGAGAAGAGACCCAGTACTTC. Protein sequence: CASTSSGEETQYF.